The entry that follows covers one TCR beta chain sequence. The sample belongs to a study of blood T cell repertoires in COVID-19. Assay: immunoSEQ multiplex PCR; the TCRdb copy retains only in-frame clones and omits some. The profile covers about 440,000 clones, with approximately 88% appearing a single time and roughly an eighth taken by the ten largest. With V trimmed by 1 base and J by 0 bases, 3 bases remained unmatched. This CDR3 has 16 amino acids. Germline V gives CDR1 GTSNPN, CDR2 SVGIG (reference sequence). The rearrangement uses TRBV30 and TRBJ2-3; 11 bases agree with TRBD2. The clonotype was recovered from a woman aged 45-59 years with COVID-19, enrolled during active disease. The sample taken for sequencing was peripheral blood. The CDR3 region has the DNA TGTGCCTGGAGTGGGCCTAGCGGGGGGAGCACAGATACGCAGTATTTT. Translating gives CAWSGPSGGSTDTQYF.